Here is one T cell receptor beta chain with its context. The sample is drawn from a study of blood T cell repertoires in COVID-19. Study summary: In each case, the material was cDNA or gDNA derived from T cells, B-cell-depleted T cells, or PBMCs.

V dropped 5 bases and J dropped 6 bases, with 14 bases sitting between them. Germline V gene lookup returns CDR1 LNHDA and CDR2 SQIVND (reference sequence). The CDR3 totals 14 residues. Clones were read by immunoSEQ multiplex PCR, and TCRdb kept only the in-frame ones, dropping some. The data hold around 72,000 clones, with roughly 82% observed a single time. The source of this sequence is a human donor in a cohort sampled during active COVID-19. This chain joins TRBV19 and TRBJ1-5, with D possibly being TRBD1 (5 bases). The specimen sequenced was peripheral blood. CDR3 in DNA: TGTGCCAGTAGTCCCCCCAGGGCCGGTCAGCCCCAGCATTTT. It codes for CASSPPRAGQPQHF.